The sample holds one count of the clone carrying this T cell receptor (beta chain). This entry belongs to a study of blood T cell repertoires in COVID-19. Study-level background: Acute-phase and convalescent COVID-19 samples originated in the United States, Italy and Spain. In each case, the material was cDNA or gDNA derived from T cells, B-cell-depleted T cells, or PBMCs.

Authors' data handling: Amplification of reference gene primers was used by the study to estimate nucleated cell counts. The protocol was immunoSEQ multiplex PCR, while the TCRdb copy is restricted to in-frame clones and leaves out a portion. V and J calls and clone size are given by that table; D and trimming were obtained from the DNA. The sample lists about 74,000 clones, around 86% seen once, with 29% in the top ten. CDR3 size: 15 residues. With V trimmed by 7 bases and J by 7 bases, 13 bases remained unmatched. Germline lookup yields CDR1 ENHRY and CDR2 SYGVKD. Sequencing was done on a sample of peripheral blood. This chain links TRBV10-3 with TRBJ1-1, with 9 bases matching TRBD1. This clonotype originated in a woman older than 75 with active or convalescent COVID-19. CDR3 protein: CAITPSGTGPFEAFF. The CDR3 nucleotides are TGTGCCATCACCCCGTCTGGGACAGGGCCTTTTGAAGCTTTCTTT.